These 32 T cell receptor beta chains originate from one sample sequenced in a study of molecular identifiers for immune sequencing clone quantification. Each CDR3 protein is one row after TCRdb ran MiXCR on the PCR reads. The top ten hold 3.8% of the sample, which has 40,000 to 65,000 distinct CDR3 sequences, 35% to 40% seen once. Sequenced sample: naive CD8+ T cells from blood, with Jurkat cell RNA spiked in. Specified subset: FACS-sorted CD8+CD4-CCR7+CD45RA+ naive T cells. The origin of the receptors is a human donor in good health. Some libraries in this study had Jurkat cell RNA spiked in.

J is TRBJ2-3 and V is TRBV11-2, with no clear D. The V gene's germline CDR1 is SGHAT and CDR2 FQNNGV. CDR3 length: 15 amino acids. V lost 1 base and J lost 0, with 8 bases in between. CDR3 residues: CASSLVSVSTDTQYF. The CDR3 nucleotides read TGTGCCAGCAGCTTAGTGTCTGTTAGCACAGATACGCAGTATTTT. The entire variable domain, with the rest obtained from reference TRBV11-2 and TRBJ2-3, is as follows: EAGVAQSPRYKIIEKRQSVAFWCNPISGHATLYWYQQILGQGPKLLIQFQNNGVVDDSQLPKDRFSAERLKGVDSTLKIQPAKLEDSAVYLCASSLVSVSTDTQYFGPGTRLTVL.

Ten or more counts support this clonotype. The chain is built from TRBV7-9 and TRBJ2-7; D not certain. CDR3 length: 12 amino acids. In germline, CDR1 is SEHNR, CDR2 FQNEAQ (reference sequence). V was pared by 6 bases and J by 6 bases, with 12 bases between. The CDR3 is CASRVPGAEQYF. The CDR3, as DNA: TGTGCCAGCAGGGTGCCGGGTGCCGAGCAGTACTTC.

Turning to this clonotype: The final CDR3 position lacks the conserved phenylalanine or tryptophan, pointing to a likely read error. The chain couples TRBV4-1 to TRBJ2-1; D gene uncertain. Looked up from germline, CDR1 is MGHRA and CDR2 is YSYEKL. V shed 7 bases and J shed 11 bases, with 15 bases lying between them. This CDR3 has 12 amino acids. The CDR3 bases are TGCGCCAGCACCACCCCTGGTGTGCAGCAGTTCATC. It yields the protein CASTTPGVQQFI.

This clonotype was observed a handful of times. The chain couples TRBV10-3 to TRBJ2-5; either TRBD1 or TRBD2 may fit D (5 bases each). The CDR3 length is 13 residues. In germline, CDR1 is ENHRY, CDR2 SYGVKD. The V end lost 6 bases, the J end lost 1 base, and 9 bases lay between the germline ends. The DNA of the CDR3 is TGTGCCATCAGGGGGGATGGCCAAGAGACCCAGTACTTC. Translated: CAIRGDGQETQYF.

About this clonotype: A much larger clone differs by one base, so this may be a read error. The chain has TRBV5-4 and TRBJ1-2; possibly TRBD1 for D (6 bases). The CDR3 is 15 amino acids. Per germline, CDR1 SGHNT and CDR2 YYREEE (reference sequence). The CDR3 here is CVSSSPEQGGYGYTF. The CDR3, as DNA: TGTGTCAGCAGCTCCCCGGAACAGGGAGGCTATGGCTACACCTTC.

V is TRBV13 and J is TRBJ2-7; D is undetermined. V was shortened by 2 bases and J by 4 bases, with 12 bases between the two germline ends. The CDR3 runs to 14 residues. Germline V gene lookup returns CDR1 PRHDT and CDR2 FYEKMQ (reference sequence). The CDR3 region is CASSLLGKTYEQYF. Here the CDR3 DNA reads TGTGCCAGCAGCTTACTAGGGAAGACGTACGAGCAGTACTTC. The full variable domain, in which reference TRBV13 and TRBJ2-7 provide the parts outside the CDR3, is AAGVIQSPRHLIKEKRETATLKCYPIPRHDTVYWYQQGPGQDPQFLISFYEKMQSDKGSIPDRFSAQQFSDYHSELNMSSLELGDSALYFCASSLLGKTYEQYFGPGTRLTVT.

The CDR3 loop reads CAISLLTYNEQFF. DNA for the CDR3: TGTGCCATTAGCTTGCTCACCTACAATGAGCAGTTCTTC. V and J are TRBV10-3 and TRBJ2-1, with D unresolved. Trimming stripped 9 bases from V and 2 bases from J, with 11 bases between. Germline V lookup: CDR1 ENHRY, CDR2 SYGVKD. The length of the CDR3 is 13 residues.

In this sample, this clonotype is medium-sized. This chain uses TRBV29-1 with TRBJ2-7, with a tentative D call TRBD1 (5 bases). The ends were cut back, 1 base at V and 2 bases at J, with 18 bases in the middle. In germline, CDR1 is SQVTM, CDR2 ANQGSEA. The CDR3 runs to 16 residues. CDR3 loop: CSVEGSGDSLPYEQYF. CDR3 nucleotide sequence: TGCAGCGTTGAAGGGTCCGGAGACAGCCTCCCCTACGAGCAGTACTTC.

This clonotype was found a few times. The chain recombines TRBV6-2 or TRBV6-3 with TRBJ2-3, with 7 bases lining up with TRBD2. This CDR3 has 12 amino acids. Trimming cost V 11 bases and J 7 bases; bases outside gene matches: 9. Germline V gene lookup returns CDR1 MNHEY and CDR2 SVGEGT. The CDR3 DNA reads TGTGCCTCCGCGGGAGCGAGAAATACGCAGTATTTT. This encodes CASAGARNTQYF.

This clonotype was observed a handful of times. This chain links TRBV25-1 with TRBJ1-1; the match to TRBD1 covers 9 bases. Germline V gene sequence: CDR1 MGHDK, CDR2 SYGVNS. This CDR3 is 14 amino acids long. Losses at the gene ends were 6 bases for V and 6 bases for J; bases not matched to a gene: 8. Here the CDR3 reads CASREDRGWAEAFF. Here the CDR3 DNA reads TGTGCCAGCAGGGAGGACAGGGGCTGGGCTGAAGCTTTCTTT.

This clonotype was detected ten times or more. The rearrangement links TRBV5-5 to TRBJ1-1; tentatively, D is TRBD1 (6 bases). V lost 3 bases and J 7 bases, leaving 13 bases between the germline ends. Per germline, CDR1 SGHKS and CDR2 YYEKEE (reference sequence). The CDR3 contains 13 residues. CDR3 amino acids: CASSWGEQGEAFF. CDR3 bases: TGTGCCAGCAGCTGGGGCGAACAGGGTGAAGCTTTCTTT.

The rearrangement uses TRBV3-1 and TRBJ2-7; D is unclear. The CDR3 loop spans 15 amino acids. CDR1 is LGHDT, CDR2 YNNKEL, per germline (reference sequence). V lost 0 bases and J 2 bases, leaving 11 bases between the germline ends. The CDR3 DNA reads TGTGCCAGCAGCCAAGATTTAGCTATAGCCTACGAGCAGTACTTC. Amino acids: CASSQDLAIAYEQYF.

This clonotype has a count of ten or more. The chain links TRBV7-6 to TRBJ2-3; 8 nucleotides line up with TRBD1. V shed 1 base and J 10 bases; nucleotides not matched to a gene: 7. This CDR3 has 14 amino acids. Germline V CDR1 and CDR2: SGHVS, FNYEAQ. CDR3 bases: TGTGCCAGCAGCTTAGATTGGGGACAGGATCCGCAGTATTTT. This translates into CASSLDWGQDPQYF. Combining the CDR3 with reference TRBV7-6 and TRBJ2-3 gives the whole variable domain GAGVSQSPRYKVTKRGQDVALRCDPISGHVSLYWYRQALGQGPEFLTYFNYEAQQDKSGLPNDRFSAERPEGSISTLTIQRTEQRDSAMYRCASSLDWGQDPQYFGPGTRLTVL.

This clonotype was recorded many times. The CDR3 protein is CASSIAGAYEQYF. Here the CDR3 DNA reads TGTGCCAGTAGTATCGCCGGGGCCTACGAGCAGTACTTC. This rearrangement joins TRBV19 to TRBJ2-7; TRBD2 might be the D (5 bases). This CDR3 has 13 amino acids. The V gene lost 3 bases and the J gene lost 2 bases, with 8 bases spanning the gap. CDR1 is LNHDA, CDR2 SQIVND, per germline (reference sequence).

This clonotype turned up a few times. The V and J genes are TRBV6-2 or TRBV6-3 and TRBJ2-5; D is uncertain. CDR3 length: 12 residues. CDR1 MNHEY and CDR2 SVGEGT come from the germline V gene. The V end lost 2 bases, the J end lost 3 bases, and 4 bases lay between the germline ends. This chain's CDR3 is CASSYTEETQYF. The CDR3 coding sequence is TGTGCCAGCAGTTACACAGAAGAGACCCAGTACTTC.

The V call is TRBV27, the J call TRBJ2-7; possibly TRBD2 for D (6 bases). Trimming removed 3 bases from V and 7 bases from J, with 19 bases in between. Germline CDR1 reads MNHEY; CDR2 reads SMNVEV (reference sequence). This CDR3 is 15 amino acids long. As DNA, the CDR3 is TGTGCCAGCAGTTTTGCGGCGGGGACCCTTCAGGAGCAGTACTTC. Amino acids: CASSFAAGTLQEQYF.

The V call is TRBV29-1, the J call TRBJ1-2; tentatively, D is TRBD1 (5 bases). V lost 3 bases to trimming and J lost 8 bases, with 16 bases between them. The CDR3 spans 13 residues. Germline V gene lookup returns CDR1 SQVTM and CDR2 ANQGSEA. CDR3 protein: CSVDPREAGGYTF. The CDR3 DNA reads TGCAGCGTTGACCCCAGGGAGGCAGGGGGCTACACCTTC.

The chain uses TRBV20-1 and TRBJ2-3; no reliable D call. This CDR3 contains 17 residues. Germline-derived CDR1 and CDR2 are DFQATT and SNEGSKA (reference sequence). V was cut by 6 bases and J by 8 bases, with 30 bases left in between. The chain's CDR3 is CSAVATCGRRPPATQYF. DNA for the CDR3: TGCAGTGCCGTCGCCACTTGCGGACGAAGGCCACCAGCTACGCAGTATTTT.

To note about this clonotype: A much larger clone sits a single nucleotide away, making a read error possible. Without the conserved terminal phenylalanine or tryptophan, this CDR3 likely stems from a read error. The chain carries TRBV19 and TRBJ2-1; D gene uncertain. Per germline, CDR1 LNHDA and CDR2 SQIVND (reference sequence). The CDR3 sequence is 14 residues long. Trimming shortened V by 0 bases and J by 8 bases, and 11 bases separated the two germline ends. The CDR3 here is CASSIDLRVHEQFL. The CDR3 coding sequence is TGTGCCAGTAGTATAGATCTAAGGGTCCATGAGCAGTTCTTG.

This clonotype showed up many times. The CDR3 reads CSVLRTGENYGYTF. For the CDR3, the DNA is TGCAGCGTGTTAAGGACAGGGGAAAACTATGGCTACACCTTC. V usage is TRBV29-1 and J usage is TRBJ1-2, with 9 positions matching TRBD1. CDR3 size: 14 residues. Germline CDR1 reads SQVTM; CDR2 reads ANQGSEA. Trimming cost V 6 bases and J 2 bases; bases outside gene matches: 7. Full variable domain (rest looked up from reference TRBV29-1 and TRBJ1-2): SAVISQKPSRDICQRGTSLTIQCQVDSQVTMMFWYRQQPGQSLTLIATANQGSEATYESGFVIDKFPISRPNLTFSTLTVSNMSPEDSSIYLCSVLRTGENYGYTFGSGTRLTVV.

This clonotype was detected a few times. The chain combines TRBV3-1 with TRBJ1-2; no reliable D call. Germline V gives CDR1 LGHDT, CDR2 YNNKEL (reference sequence). CDR3 length equals 15 residues. The V gene lost 4 bases and the J gene lost 8 bases, with 20 bases spanning the gap. The CDR3 loop reads CASSLTHGPGGGYTF. In DNA, the CDR3 is TGTGCCAGCAGCCTAACCCACGGGCCAGGAGGCGGCTACACCTTC.

Of note for this clonotype: This sequence may be a read error, since a much larger clone differs from it by one base. The conserved final phenylalanine or tryptophan is absent from the CDR3, which likely points to a read error. The chain couples TRBV20-1 to TRBJ1-5; D is uncertain. This CDR3 is 13 amino acids long. Germline lookup yields CDR1 DFQATT and CDR2 SNEGSKA (reference sequence). V was clipped by 6 bases and J by 4 bases, with 13 bases between them. The DNA for the CDR3 is TGCAGTGCCCAAGGTCAGCCAAATCAGCCCCAGCATTAT. Its translation is CSAQGQPNQPQHY.

This clonotype was counted only a few times. V and J are TRBV10-2 and TRBJ1-5; no reliable D call. The CDR3 has 14 amino acids. Per the germline V gene, CDR1 is WSHSY and CDR2 is SAAADI. The V and J ends lost 3 bases and 0 bases respectively, with 6 bases between them. The CDR3 here is CASSEPYSNQPQHF. CDR3 nucleotide sequence: TGCGCCAGCAGTGAACCGTATAGCAATCAGCCCCAGCATTTT.

This clonotype showed up many times. The chain is built from TRBV29-1 and TRBJ2-3, with a possible D match to TRBD2 (6 bases). The V and J ends lost 4 bases and 2 bases respectively, with 13 bases between them. The germline CDR1 and CDR2 sequences are SQVTM and ANQGSEA. The CDR3 runs to 14 residues. The CDR3 nucleotides read TGCAGCGTTGGAGGCGGGACCAACACAGATACGCAGTATTTT. Translation gives CSVGGGTNTDTQYF.

Only a few counts were recorded for this clonotype. The chain combines TRBV27 with TRBJ1-5; 8 positions match TRBD1. The germline V gene has CDR1 MNHEY and CDR2 SMNVEV (reference sequence). CDR3 size: 16 residues. Trimming removed 2 bases from V and 6 bases from J; junction bases left unmatched: 9. The CDR3 protein is CASSLTGQGPLQPQHF. The DNA of the CDR3 is TGTGCCAGCAGTTTAACAGGACAGGGCCCCCTTCAGCCCCAGCATTTT.

This clonotype was seen a single time. A much more abundant neighbour one base away suggests this may be a read error. The rearrangement links TRBV11-2 to TRBJ2-5; no reliable D call. The CDR3 runs 13 residues. Germline values: CDR1 SGHAT, CDR2 FQNNGV. The V and J ends lost 1 base and 5 bases respectively, with 8 bases between them. The CDR3 DNA sequence: TGTGCCAGCAGCTTAGCCAGCGAGGAGACCCAGTACTTC. Protein product: CASSLASEETQYF.

The chain joins TRBV14 to TRBJ2-3; D may be TRBD1 (6 bases). The germline V gene has CDR1 SGHDN and CDR2 FVKESK. The CDR3 consists of 15 residues. The V and J ends lost 4 bases and 0 bases respectively, with 11 bases between them. The CDR3 DNA reads as TGTGCCAGCAGCCTAGGGGACACTAGCACAGATACGCAGTATTTT. Protein product: CASSLGDTSTDTQYF.

The CDR3: CASSSPGALTDTQYF. The CDR3 nucleotides read TGTGCCAGCAGCTCCCCGGGGGCCCTCACAGATACGCAGTATTTT. The V gene is TRBV7-9, the J gene TRBJ2-3; D possibly uses TRBD1 or TRBD2 (6 bases each). The CDR3 totals 15 residues. V was pared by 4 bases and J by 2 bases, with 13 bases between. Germline CDR1 reads SEHNR; CDR2 reads FQNEAQ (reference sequence). Together with reference TRBV7-9 and TRBJ2-3, the CDR3 gives the full variable domain: DTGVSQNPRHKITKRGQNVTFRCDPISEHNRLYWYRQTLGQGPEFLTYFQNEAQLEKSRLLSDRFSAERPKGSFSTLEIQRTEQGDSAMYLCASSSPGALTDTQYFGPGTRLTVL.

This clonotype showed up just once. This chain joins TRBV5-3 and TRBJ2-7; 12 positions match TRBD2. TRBV5-3 is an ORF for which the function is uncertain. Losses at the gene ends were 8 bases for V and 5 bases for J; bases not matched to a gene: 11. This CDR3 has 15 amino acids. The DNA of the CDR3 is TGTGCCAGCAGCAAACCTAGCGGGAGGGCCCACGAGCAGTACTTC. It codes for CASSKPSGRAHEQYF.

This clonotype occurred many times. The gene calls are TRBV13 and TRBJ2-3; D not resolved. V lost 9 bases and J lost 0, with 10 bases in between. This CDR3 has 13 amino acids. Germline V lookup: CDR1 PRHDT, CDR2 FYEKMQ (reference sequence). DNA for the CDR3: TGTGCCAGTGTCGGCACCAGCACAGATACGCAGTATTTT. Amino acids: CASVGTSTDTQYF.

Comments on this clonotype: This sequence may be a read error, since a much larger clone differs from it by one base. The rearrangement joins TRBV4-3 to TRBJ2-3, with D unresolved. Germline V lookup: CDR1 LGHNA, CDR2 YSLEER. The CDR3 is made up of 14 amino acids. With 1 base removed from V and 0 bases from J, the gap between germline ends came to 5 bases. In DNA form, the CDR3 reads TGCGCCAGCAGCCAAGGTATTAGCACAGATACGCAGTATTTT. It yields the protein CASSQGISTDTQYF.

Note on this clonotype: With a much larger clone just one base away, this may be a read error. The chain has TRBV28 and TRBJ2-2, with D perhaps TRBD2 (6 bases). The CDR3 is 13 residues long. Germline V lookup: CDR1 MDHEN, CDR2 SYDVKM. The CDR3 reads CAVPSESTGELYF. CDR3 bases: TGTGCAGTACCTAGCGAGTCCACCGGGGAGCTGTATTTT.